The present entry profiles one T cell receptor beta chain with its context. At one end the junction does not follow the germline gene, possibly because of a read error. The data are from a study of T-cell reconstitution after alpha-beta-depleted transplantation in children. This CDR3 is 15 amino acids long. The germline CDR1 and CDR2 sequences are DFQATT and SNEGSKA (reference sequence). Using unique molecular identifiers, the investigators prepared the TCRbeta library. TCRdb re-analysed the PCR reads in MiXCR, keeping a single row per CDR3 protein. The sample records about 540,000 distinct CDR3 sequences, about 17% being singletons.

This sequence originates from a human donor who donated a stem cell graft to a child with acute lymphoblastic leukemia. The chain recombines TRBV20-1 with TRBJ1-1; no firm D call. Sequencing was performed on PBMCs from the stem cell graft donor, taken from the stem cell graft. CDR3 protein: CCARDRTGLNTEAFF. The CDR3 DNA reads as TGCTGTGCTAGAGATCGAACGGGTTTGAACACTGAAGCTTTCTTT.